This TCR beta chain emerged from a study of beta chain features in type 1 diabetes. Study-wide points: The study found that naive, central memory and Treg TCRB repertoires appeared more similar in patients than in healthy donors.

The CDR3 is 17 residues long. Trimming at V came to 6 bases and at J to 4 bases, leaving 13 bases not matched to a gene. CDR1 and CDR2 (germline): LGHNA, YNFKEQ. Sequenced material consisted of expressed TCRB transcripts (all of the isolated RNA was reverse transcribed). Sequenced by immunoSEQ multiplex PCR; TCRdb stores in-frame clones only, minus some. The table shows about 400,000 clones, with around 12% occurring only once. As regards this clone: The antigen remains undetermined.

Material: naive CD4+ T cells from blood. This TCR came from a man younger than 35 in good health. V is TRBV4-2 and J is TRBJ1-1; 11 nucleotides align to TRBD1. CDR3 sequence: CASSPRTGGGQGTEAFF. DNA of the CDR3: TGTGCCAGCAGTCCCAGGACAGGGGGCGGTCAGGGCACTGAAGCTTTCTTT.